The 15 T cell receptor beta chains given below trace back to one sample, sequenced in a study of T cell repertoires in cytomegalovirus infection. TCRdb redid the calling of the reads with MiXCR, one entry per CDR3 protein. The data contain around 740,000 distinct CDR3 sequences, under 40% of them singletons. The specimen sequenced was PBMCs. These receptors all come from a human donor in good health (CMV status not recorded). Some clones in this sample may be carry-over from other donors' samples.

This clonotype was counted between two and nine times. The rearrangement uses TRBV30 and TRBJ1-1; 7 bases match TRBD1. Germline CDR1 is GTSNPN and CDR2 is SVGIG (reference sequence). The CDR3 length is 17 residues. After removal of 0 bases from V and 7 bases from J, the junction contained 17 bases not matched to a gene. This chain's CDR3 is CAWSVHTGANEAGEAFF. The CDR3 DNA is TGTGCCTGGAGTGTACACACAGGGGCAAATGAGGCTGGTGAAGCTTTCTTT. Complete variable domain (other parts from reference TRBV30 and TRBJ1-1): SQTIHQWPATLVQPVGSPLSLECTVEGTSNPNLYWYRQAAGRGLQLLFYSVGIGQISSEVPQNLSASRPQDRQFILSSKKLLLSDSGFYLCAWSVHTGANEAGEAFFGQGTRLTVV.

The rearrangement joins TRBV7-2 to TRBJ1-1; 8 nucleotides align to TRBD1. V lost 8 bases, J lost 0 bases, and 8 bases stayed unmatched. Germline CDR1 SGHTA, CDR2 FQGNSA. This CDR3 is 15 amino acids long. CDR3 protein: CASFRGQAVNTEAFF. DNA of the CDR3: TGTGCCAGCTTCAGGGGGCAGGCGGTGAACACTGAAGCTTTCTTT.

DNA for the CDR3: TGTGCCAGCAGTTTACGGGGACAGACGGCTGGGGCCAACGTCCTGACTTTC. It codes for CASSLRGQTAGANVLTF. The chain recombines TRBV27 with TRBJ2-6; 7 bases agree with TRBD1. Unmatched junction bases numbered 6, after V lost 2 bases and J lost 2 bases. This CDR3 is 17 amino acids long. Germline CDR1 MNHEY, CDR2 SMNVEV (reference sequence). Drawing the rest from reference TRBV27 and TRBJ2-6, the complete variable domain is EAQVTQNPRYLITVTGKKLTVTCSQNMNHEYMSWYRQDPGLGLRQIYYSMNVEVTDKGDVPEGYKVSRKEKRNFPLILESPSPNQTSLYFCASSLRGQTAGANVLTFGAGSRLTVL.

This clonotype was seen just once. One end of the junction fails to match germline, which may point to a read error. J is TRBJ2-1 and V is TRBV7-2; D is possibly TRBD2 (5 bases). Germline lookup yields CDR1 SGHTA and CDR2 FQGNSA. The CDR3 spans 13 residues. Here the CDR3 reads CASSLGLYTKQFF. DNA for the CDR3: TGTGCCAGCAGCTTAGGACTATATACTAAGCAGTTTTTC.

This clonotype was counted ten times or more. The gene calls are TRBV7-2 and TRBJ1-5; D might be TRBD1 (5 bases). The V gene lost 4 bases and the J gene lost 1 base, with 8 bases spanning the gap. The CDR3 has 14 residues. Looked up from germline, CDR1 is SGHTA and CDR2 is FQGNSA. In DNA form, the CDR3 reads TGTGCCAGCAGCTCCCGGGACAGCAATCAGCCCCAGCATTTT. This sequence encodes CASSSRDSNQPQHF.

The V call is TRBV7-6, the J call TRBJ2-3; D is unresolved. This CDR3 is built from 14 residues. The V and J ends lost 1 base and 2 bases respectively, with 7 bases between them. CDR1 and CDR2 from the germline V gene are SGHVS and FNYEAQ. The DNA for the CDR3 is TGTGCCAGCAGCTTAGAAACTGACACAGATACGCAGTATTTT. This gives the protein CASSLETDTDTQYF.

The rearrangement uses TRBV29-1 and TRBJ1-2; D is unresolved. V lost 6 bases and J lost 3, with 11 bases in between. The CDR3 runs to 12 residues. CDR1 and CDR2 from the germline V gene are SQVTM and ANQGSEA. As DNA, the CDR3 is TGCAGCGTGAAGGCCGGCGACTATGGCTACACCTTC. Its translation: CSVKAGDYGYTF.

The chain combines TRBV28 with TRBJ1-5, with TRBD1 as a possible D gene (6 bases). Per the germline V gene, CDR1 is MDHEN and CDR2 is SYDVKM. The germline V and J ends were trimmed by 5 bases and 3 bases, with 8 bases remaining between them. The CDR3 runs to 13 residues. The CDR3 DNA is TGTGCCAGCAGTGGGGACACCAATCAGCCCCAGCATTTT. Translation: CASSGDTNQPQHF.

Details on this clonotype: A much more abundant neighbour one base away suggests this may be a read error. This rearrangement joins TRBV7-2 to TRBJ2-2, with 7 bases aligning to TRBD1. Germline CDR1 SGHTA, CDR2 FQGNSA. This CDR3 region has 13 residues. The CDR3, as DNA: TGTGCCAGCAGGGACAGGCCCACCGGGGAGCTGGTTTTT. Amino acids: CASRDRPTGELVF. The full variable domain, in which reference TRBV7-2 and TRBJ2-2 provide the parts outside the CDR3, is GAGVSQSPSNKVTEKGKDVELRCDPISGHTALYWYRQSLGQGLEFLIYFQGNSAPDKSGLPSDRFSAERTGGSVSTLTIQRTQQEDSAVYLCASRDRPTGELVFGEGSRLTVL.

The chain is built from TRBV29-1 and TRBJ2-4; 7 positions agree with TRBD1. The J segment lost 0 bases and the V segment lost 6 bases, leaving 8 bases of the junction unmatched. Germline V gene lookup returns CDR1 SQVTM and CDR2 ANQGSEA. The CDR3 has 15 amino acids. CDR3 DNA sequence: TGCAGCGTGTCCCGCCCAGGGGGAGCCAAAAACATTCAGTACTTC. Translated: CSVSRPGGAKNIQYF.

V usage is TRBV12-5 and J usage is TRBJ1-1, with D uncertain. This CDR3 contains 12 residues. Deletions cut 2 bases from V and 3 bases from J, with 4 bases between. Germline CDR1 reads LGHNT; CDR2 reads FRNRAP. The CDR3 is CASGLWDTEAFF. The CDR3, as DNA: TGTGCTAGTGGTTTGTGGGACACTGAAGCTTTCTTT.

The chain carries TRBV6-6 and TRBJ2-7; possibly TRBD1 or TRBD2 for D (7 bases each). V lost 8 bases, J lost 7 bases, and 15 bases lay in between. The germline gives CDR1 MNHNY, CDR2 SVGAGI (reference sequence). This CDR3 comprises 12 residues. CDR3 in amino acids: CASGAQGGEQYF. The CDR3 nucleotides are TGTGCCAGCGGGGCCCAGGGGGGGGAGCAGTACTTC.

This clonotype came up many times. The V and J genes are TRBV7-2 and TRBJ2-2, with 8 bases identical to TRBD2. Looked up from germline, CDR1 is SGHTA and CDR2 is FQGNSA. The CDR3 sequence is 14 residues long. With 5 bases clipped from V and 6 bases from J, the junction kept 5 bases outside the gene matches. The CDR3 coding sequence is TGTGCCAGCAGCCCAGGACTAGCCGCCGGGGAGCTGTTTTTT. As protein: CASSPGLAAGELFF.

To note about this clonotype: A far larger clone is a single base away, which makes a read error likely. The chain employs TRBV7-6 and TRBJ1-5; D call uncertain. Germline lookup yields CDR1 SGHVS and CDR2 FNYEAQ. The CDR3 consists of 13 residues. The chain's CDR3 is CASSLSGNHPQHF. The CDR3 DNA reads as TGTGCCAGCAGCTTATCGGGGAATCATCCCCAGCATTTT.

The V and J genes are TRBV5-3 and TRBJ2-3; D is perhaps TRBD1 (6 bases). TRBV5-3 is identified as an open reading frame with a role that is uncertain. This CDR3 is built from 18 residues. The V end was cut by 8 bases, the J end by 3 bases, with 28 bases between. The CDR3 DNA sequence: TGTGCCAGCAGCCCTGGCCCTGACCAGGGGTATCGGACAGATACGCAGTATTTT. Its translation: CASSPGPDQGYRTDTQYF.